A selection of T cell receptor beta chains follows, all from one sample in a study of neurological immune-mediated disorders. TCRdb reanalysed the 5' RACE reads using MiXCR and keeps one entry per CDR3 protein. The data hold about 51,000 distinct CDR3 sequences, with about 15% observed a single time. Sequencing input: PBMCs. These TCRs come from a man aged 55 to 70 in good health. Each CDR3 is given with its conserved first and last residue. D genes are given only for firm matches. A clone size is listed for some rows: how often the clone was seen (once, few, many), or a class if it is expanded.

D,size,J,V,CDR3,DNA
TRBD2,many,TRBJ2-7,TRBV20-1,CSARREGRHSYEQYF,TGCAGTGCTAGGAGGGAGGGCCGTCACTCCTACGAGCAGTACTTC
TRBD2,many,TRBJ2-1,TRBV3-1,CASSLASGNNEQFF,TGTGCCAGCAGCCTCGCTAGCGGAAACAATGAGCAGTTCTTC
NA,few,TRBJ1-1,TRBV19,CASNPIGTGNTEAFF,TGTGCCAGTAACCCGATTGGGACGGGGAACACTGAAGCTTTCTTT
NA,many,TRBJ1-6,TRBV28,CASRRSYNSPLHF,TGTGCCAGCAGAAGGTCCTATAATTCACCCCTCCACTTT
NA,many,TRBJ1-1,TRBV28,CASRPKEGRHEAFF,TGTGCCAGCAGGCCAAAGGAGGGCCGACATGAAGCTTTCTTT
TRBD2,few,TRBJ2-1,TRBV20-1,CSARDLPGGGSPNEQFF,TGCAGTGCTAGAGATCTCCCGGGAGGCGGGAGCCCCAATGAGCAGTTCTTC
NA,many,TRBJ2-3,TRBV20-1,CSASPFETAVGDTQYF,TGCAGTGCTAGTCCCTTCGAGACGGCCGTTGGGGATACGCAGTATTTT
TRBD1,many,TRBJ2-5,TRBV5-1,CASSLVTGGTQETQYF,TGCGCCAGCAGCTTGGTGACAGGGGGTACCCAAGAGACCCAGTACTTC
NA,many,TRBJ2-2,TRBV28,CGVDRNTGELFF,TGTGGTGTCGACAGGAACACCGGGGAGCTGTTTTTT
TRBD1,many,TRBJ2-6,TRBV7-9,CASSLGTGGSGANVLTF,TGTGCCAGCAGCTTAGGGACAGGGGGCTCTGGGGCCAACGTCCTGACTTTC
TRBD1,many,TRBJ2-3,TRBV20-1,CSATETGQVSDTQYF,TGCAGTGCTACCGAGACAGGACAGGTGTCAGATACGCAGTATTTT
TRBD2,many,TRBJ2-2,TRBV10-3,CAISESTAGRDTGELFF,TGTGCCATCAGTGAGTCGACAGCGGGACGGGACACCGGGGAGCTGTTTTTT
NA,many,TRBJ1-6,TRBV7-2,CASSVEVPPLHF,TGTGCCAGCAGCGTTGAAGTTCCACCCCTCCACTTT
NA,many,TRBJ1-2,TRBV24-1,CATSDPDLYGYTF,TGTGCCACCAGTGACCCTGACTTATATGGCTACACCTTC
TRBD2,many,TRBJ2-2,TRBV9,CASGAGGPSTGELFF,TGTGCCAGCGGGGCGGGAGGGCCGTCTACCGGGGAGCTGTTTTTT
NA,many,TRBJ2-1,TRBV5-1,CASGVGGEQFF,TGCGCCAGCGGAGTTGGGGGTGAGCAGTTCTTC
NA,many,TRBJ2-7,TRBV5-1,CASSEFESRRYEQYF,TGCGCCAGCAGCGAGTTTGAGTCGCGAAGGTACGAGCAGTACTTC
NA,NA,TRBJ2-7,TRBV3-2,CASSQETYEQYF,TGTGCCAGCAGCCAAGAAACCTACGAGCAGTACTTC